The entry that follows covers one T cell receptor beta chain sequence. This sample stems from a study of blood T cell repertoires in COVID-19. On the study more broadly: Spain, Italy and the United States supplied samples that represented acute and convalescent COVID-19. Sources were T cells, B-cell-depleted T cells, or PBMCs; the material itself was cDNA or gDNA.

In the original workflow: How many nucleated cells were present was estimated from reference gene primer amplification. The table came from immunoSEQ multiplex PCR; TCRdb's copy has only in-frame clones and leaves some out. D and trimming were read from the DNA, whereas the V and J calls and clone size are those reported in that table. In the table there are about 310,000 clones, 80% to 90% of which are singletons. V shed 9 bases and J 0 bases; nucleotides not matched to a gene: 7. This CDR3 contains 14 residues. CDR1 is LNHDA and CDR2 is SQIVND in the germline V gene (reference sequence). The sample consisted of peripheral blood. This TCR came from a man aged 45-65 years with active or convalescent COVID-19. V and J are TRBV19 and TRBJ1-2; 7 bases are a match to TRBD1. The CDR3 nucleotides read TGTGCCAGCCGGGGACAGAGTTCTAACTATGGCTACACCTTC. It specifies CASRGQSSNYGYTF.